The 13 T cell receptor beta chains listed next were all sequenced from one sample in a study of blood T cell repertoires in COVID-19 (TCRdb year 2020). Receptor libraries were prepared by the immunoSEQ multiplex PCR assay. TCRdb limited this immuneACCESS table to in-frame rearrangements with V and J called. A share of clones is missing; checked studies link under half to unresolved V genes, and the rest is unexplained. Present in this sample are about 150,000 clones, approximately 87% of which were seen just once. 8.6% of the sample is in the top ten clones. Specimen: peripheral blood. Receptors originate from a woman aged 45-60 years with active or convalescent COVID-19.

This clone was seen once. The chain joins TRBV3-1 (or the pseudogene TRBV3-2) to TRBJ2-7; D possibly corresponds to TRBD1 (6 bases). Germline V gene data show CDR1 as LGHDT and CDR2 as YNNKEL (reference sequence). V lost 0 bases to trimming and J lost 2 bases, with 14 bases between them. CDR3 length equals 16 residues. CDR3 loop: CASSQDRLGGPYEQYF. In nucleotides, the CDR3 is TGTGCCAGCAGCCAAGATCGGCTAGGGGGACCCTACGAGCAGTACTTC.

This chain links TRBV5-1 with TRBJ1-6; TRBD1 matches 7 bases. Germline V gene data show CDR1 as SGHRS and CDR2 as YFSETQ. With 4 bases clipped from V and 4 bases from J, the junction kept 5 bases outside the gene matches. The CDR3 is 15 residues long. The CDR3 sequence: CASSPRDRYNSPLHF. The CDR3 nucleotides are TGCGCCAGCAGCCCCCGGGACAGATATAATTCACCCCTCCACTTT. Full variable domain (outside the CDR3, taken from reference TRBV5-1 and TRBJ1-6): KAGVTQTPRYLIKTRGQQVTLSCSPISGHRSVSWYQQTPGQGLQFLFEYFSETQRNKGNFPGRFSGRQFSNSRSEMNVSTLELGDSALYLCASSPRDRYNSPLHFGNGTRLTVT.

This clone was observed a single time. The rearrangement joins TRBV7-3 to TRBJ2-3; maybe TRBD1 (5 bases). Germline V lookup: CDR1 SGHTA, CDR2 FQGTGA. V was trimmed by 5 bases and J by 6 bases, leaving 12 bases between them. The CDR3 covers 13 residues. In nucleotides, the CDR3 is TGTGCCAGCAGCCCCGCCCCAGGGGATACGCAGTATTTT. This sequence encodes CASSPAPGDTQYF.

The chain carries TRBV7-9 and TRBJ2-5, with 13 bases fitting TRBD2. CDR1 is SEHNR, CDR2 FQNEAQ, per germline (reference sequence). J lost 3 bases, V lost 4 bases, and 5 bases had no gene match. This CDR3 is built from 16 residues. The CDR3 sequence: CASSSTGLAGKETQYF. DNA for the CDR3: TGTGCCAGCAGCTCGACGGGACTAGCGGGAAAAGAGACCCAGTACTTC.

The chain recombines TRBV27 with TRBJ2-7; 7 bases fit TRBD2. J lost 7 bases, V lost 5 bases, and 14 bases had no gene match. This CDR3 region has 15 residues. The germline V gene has CDR1 MNHEY and CDR2 SMNVEV (reference sequence). The CDR3 is CASSPGAGVLFEQYF. The CDR3 DNA is TGTGCCAGCAGTCCCGGGGCGGGGGTCCTTTTTGAGCAGTACTTC.

Remarks on this clone: The sample contains more than one DNA sequence encoding this CDR3. The chain uses TRBV7-9 and TRBJ2-3; 9 bases map to TRBD2. Trimming took 5 bases from V and 0 from J; bases not matched to a gene: 3. The CDR3 is made up of 15 amino acids. Germline lookup yields CDR1 SEHNR and CDR2 FQNEAQ (reference sequence). The chain's CDR3 is CASSPTSGSTDTQYF. CDR3 DNA sequence: TGTGCCAGCAGCCCGACTAGCGGAAGCACAGATACGCAGTATTTT.

The chain recombines TRBV3-1 (or the pseudogene TRBV3-2) with TRBJ2-3, with 9 bases fitting TRBD2. Germline V gene data show CDR1 as LGHDT and CDR2 as YNNKEL (reference sequence). This CDR3 is 16 amino acids long. The junction had 6 bases not matched to a gene; V was cut back by 4 bases and J by 1 base. In DNA form, the CDR3 reads TGTGCCAGCAGCCCTAGCGGGACTAGGGGCACAGATACGCAGTATTTT. Translating gives CASSPSGTRGTDTQYF.

V and J are TRBV14 and TRBJ2-6; D is possibly TRBD2 (6 bases). Trimming pared 3 bases from V and 0 bases from J, leaving 18 bases between. The germline CDR1 and CDR2 sequences are SGHDN and FVKESK. The CDR3 covers 19 residues. The CDR3 DNA reads as TGTGCCAGCAGCCACCCTAGAGAGGGAGCGGGCTCTGGGGCCAACGTCCTGACTTTC. It is translated as CASSHPREGAGSGANVLTF.

The gene calls are TRBV3-1 (or the pseudogene TRBV3-2) and TRBJ2-7; no clear D gene. The V end lost 4 bases, the J end lost 5 bases, and 18 bases lay between the germline ends. The CDR3 loop spans 15 amino acids. CDR1 and CDR2 from the germline V gene are LGHDT and YNNKEL (reference sequence). The CDR3, as DNA: TGTGCCAGCAGCCCCCCCGACTCCTATTCAAACGAGCAGTACTTC. It encodes CASSPPDSYSNEQYF.

This chain connects TRBV4-1 to TRBJ2-6, with 7 bases that match TRBD1. Germline CDR1 reads MGHRA; CDR2 reads YSYEKL. This CDR3 is 18 amino acids long. J gave up 0 bases and V 0 bases, and 5 bases lay outside the gene matches. The CDR3 sequence is CASSQEGQPPSGANVLTF. The CDR3 DNA reads TGCGCCAGCAGCCAAGAGGGACAGCCACCCTCTGGGGCCAACGTCCTGACTTTC.

This rearrangement joins TRBV7-9 to TRBJ2-1; TRBD1 might be the D (6 bases). V lost 1 base and J 12 bases, leaving 10 bases between the germline ends. CDR1 and CDR2 from the germline V gene are SEHNR and FQNEAQ (reference sequence). CDR3 length: 12 amino acids. CDR3 sequence reads: CASSLEVDRQFF. CDR3 nucleotide sequence: TGTGCCAGCAGCTTAGAGGTGGACAGGCAGTTCTTC.

The V and J genes are TRBV13 and TRBJ2-1, with a tentative D call TRBD2 (5 bases). Germline V lookup: CDR1 PRHDT, CDR2 FYEKMQ (reference sequence). This CDR3 contains 13 residues. Trimming removed 9 bases from V and 7 bases from J, with 16 bases in between. As DNA, the CDR3 is TGTGCCAGTCACAAACGGGGTCAGAATGAGCAGTTCTTC. Amino acid sequence: CASHKRGQNEQFF.

The CDR3 bases are TGTGCCAGCAGCCCCTCGGAGGGCGCCTACAATGAGCAGTTCTTC. The encoded protein is CASSPSEGAYNEQFF. The J gene is TRBJ2-1, the V gene TRBV11-2; a weak D match, TRBD2 (6 bases). The CDR3 has 15 amino acids. CDR1 and CDR2 (germline): SGHAT, FQNNGV. V was clipped by 5 bases and J by 2 bases, with 13 bases between them.